This is a list of T cell receptor beta chains from one sample in a study of T cells in localized non-small cell lung cancer. Produced via immunoSEQ multiplex PCR; TCRdb's table is partial and in-frame only. The sample records tens of thousands of clones, 70% to 90% being singletons. The sample consisted of peripheral blood, taken before any cancer treatment. These receptor sequences come from an older female donor with stage I lung adenocarcinoma. CDR3s include the opening cysteine and the closing phenylalanine or tryptophan. The D gene is left open where the match is weak. Clone size is not always given. Where it is, it says once, few, many or a class for expanded clones.

D	size	J	V	DNA	CDR3
TRBD2	few	TRBJ2-2	TRBV5-4	TGTGCCAGCAGCCCCCTACGGGGGGGCCATGGCGGGGAGCTGTTTTTT	CASSPLRGGHGGELFF
TRBD2	NA	TRBJ2-1	TRBV29-1	TGCAGCGTTGAACAACTAGCGGGAAGGAATGAGCAGTTCTTC	CSVEQLAGRNEQFF
TRBD1	NA	TRBJ2-3	TRBV5-4	TGTGCCAGCAGCTTTTCAGGACAGGGAACAGATACGCAGTATTTT	CASSFSGQGTDTQYF
NA	NA	TRBJ1-2	TRBV7-2	TGTGCCAGCAGCTTATTCCCCATCGGAGGGTCTGGCTACACCTTC	CASSLFPIGGSGYTF
NA	NA	TRBJ1-1	TRBV5-1	TGCGCCAGCAGCTTGGATAAGGGGAACGCTGAAGCTTTCTTT	CASSLDKGNAEAFF
NA	few	TRBJ2-7	TRBV7-2	TGTGCCAGCAGCTTAGTGGAACAGTCCTCCTACGAGCAGTACTTC	CASSLVEQSSYEQYF
TRBD2	once	TRBJ2-3	TRBV5-4	TGTGCCAGCAGCTTACTAGCGGGGGGGGGCCGGGATACGCAGTATTTT	CASSLLAGGGRDTQYF
NA	NA	TRBJ2-2	TRBV7-7	TGTGCCAGCAGCTTAGACAGGGACACCGGGGAGCTGTTTTTT	CASSLDRDTGELFF
TRBD1	NA	TRBJ2-1	TRBV14	TGTGCCAGCAGCCACTTACCGGGACAGGGGGCTAATGAGCAGTTCTTC	CASSHLPGQGANEQFF
TRBD2	few	TRBJ2-7	TRBV10-3	TGTGCCATCAGAAAGACTGTGACTAGCGGGAAGTACGAGCAGTACTTC	CAIRKTVTSGKYEQYF
NA	NA	TRBJ2-1	TRBV7-2	TGTGCCAGCAACCTGCTGGGGGGTCGCAATGAGCAGTTCTTC	CASNLLGGRNEQFF
TRBD1	NA	TRBJ2-7	TRBV7-2	TGTGCCAGCAGCTTGGACAGGGCATCCTACGAGCAGTACTTC	CASSLDRASYEQYF
TRBD2	few	TRBJ2-1	TRBV6-1	TGTGCCAGCAGTGAAGAAGACGGTAGCGGGAATGAGCAGTTCTTC	CASSEEDGSGNEQFF
TRBD2	NA	TRBJ2-3	TRBV9	TGTGCCAGCAGCCCTCGAATAGCGGGAGGAGGGGGTATGGCAGATACGCAGTATTTT	CASSPRIAGGGGMADTQYF
TRBD1	NA	TRBJ1-5	TRBV19	TGTGCCAGTGGAAGGACAGGGGATCAGCCCCAGCATTTT	CASGRTGDQPQHF
NA	NA	TRBJ1-1	TRBV5-6	TGTGCCAGCAGCTTGGAATTGACGGGCCGGAACACTGAAGCTTTCTTT	CASSLELTGRNTEAFF